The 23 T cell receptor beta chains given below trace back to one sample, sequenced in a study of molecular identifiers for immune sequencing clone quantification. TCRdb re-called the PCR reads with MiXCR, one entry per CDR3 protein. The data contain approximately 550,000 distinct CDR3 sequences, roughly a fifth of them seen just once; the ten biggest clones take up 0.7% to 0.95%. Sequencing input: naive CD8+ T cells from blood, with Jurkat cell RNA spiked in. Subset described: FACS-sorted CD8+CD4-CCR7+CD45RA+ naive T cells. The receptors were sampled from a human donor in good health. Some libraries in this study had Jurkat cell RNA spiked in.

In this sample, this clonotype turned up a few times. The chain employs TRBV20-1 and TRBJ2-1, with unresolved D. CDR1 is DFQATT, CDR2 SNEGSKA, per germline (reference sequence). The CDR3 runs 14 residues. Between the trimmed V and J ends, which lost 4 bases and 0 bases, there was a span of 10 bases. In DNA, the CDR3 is TGCAGTGCTACCGGGCCCTACTCCTACAATGAGCAGTTCTTC. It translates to CSATGPYSYNEQFF.

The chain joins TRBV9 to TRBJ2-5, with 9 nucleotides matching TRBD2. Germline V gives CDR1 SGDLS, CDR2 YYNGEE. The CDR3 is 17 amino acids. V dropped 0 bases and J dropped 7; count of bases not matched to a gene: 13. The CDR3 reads CASSVALGGRVGGTQYF. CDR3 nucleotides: TGTGCCAGCAGCGTAGCTCTAGGCGGGAGGGTCGGCGGGACCCAGTACTTC.

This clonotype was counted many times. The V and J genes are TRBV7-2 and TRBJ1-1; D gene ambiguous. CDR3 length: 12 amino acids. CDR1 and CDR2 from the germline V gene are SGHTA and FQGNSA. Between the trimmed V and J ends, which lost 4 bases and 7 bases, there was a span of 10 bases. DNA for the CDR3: TGTGCCAGCAGCTCCCGGAGGGTTGAAGCTTTCTTT. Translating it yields CASSSRRVEAFF.

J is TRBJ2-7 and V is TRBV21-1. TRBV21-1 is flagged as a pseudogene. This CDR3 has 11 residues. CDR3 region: CASVPLDEQYF. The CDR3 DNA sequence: TGTGCCAGCGTTCCGTTGGACGAGCAGTACTTC.

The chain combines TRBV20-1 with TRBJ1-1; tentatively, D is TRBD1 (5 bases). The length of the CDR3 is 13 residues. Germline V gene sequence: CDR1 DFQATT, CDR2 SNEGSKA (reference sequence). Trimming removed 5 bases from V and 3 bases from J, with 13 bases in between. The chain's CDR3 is CSALTETDTEAFF. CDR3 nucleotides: TGCAGTGCTTTGACAGAGACAGACACTGAAGCTTTCTTT.

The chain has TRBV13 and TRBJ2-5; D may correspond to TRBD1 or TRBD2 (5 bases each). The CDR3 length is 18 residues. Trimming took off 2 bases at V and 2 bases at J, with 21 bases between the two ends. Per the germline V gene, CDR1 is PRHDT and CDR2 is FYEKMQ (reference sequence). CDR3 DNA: TGTGCCAGCAGCTTACAGGGAGTTTCAGACCGGATGCAAGAGACCCAGTACTTC. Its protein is CASSLQGVSDRMQETQYF.

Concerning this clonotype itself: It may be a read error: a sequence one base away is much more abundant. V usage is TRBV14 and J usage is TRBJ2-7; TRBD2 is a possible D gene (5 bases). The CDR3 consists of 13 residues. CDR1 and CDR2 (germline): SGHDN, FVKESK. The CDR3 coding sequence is TGTGCCGGCAGCCAACACGGGGACTACGAGCAGTACTTC. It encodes CAGSQHGDYEQYF.

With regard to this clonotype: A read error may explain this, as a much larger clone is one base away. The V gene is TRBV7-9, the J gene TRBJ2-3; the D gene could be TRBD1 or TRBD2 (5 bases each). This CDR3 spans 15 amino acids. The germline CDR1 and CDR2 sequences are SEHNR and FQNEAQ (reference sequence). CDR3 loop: CASSLVVGTTDRQYF. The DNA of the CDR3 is TGTGCCAGCAGCTTAGTCGTGGGGACCACAGATAGGCAGTATTTT.

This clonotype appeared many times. CDR3 bases: TGTGCCAGTAGTATCTCCGACTTTGCCTTGGGCGAGCAGTACTTC. Its translation is CASSISDFALGEQYF. The chain combines TRBV19 with TRBJ2-7; unclear D gene. V was trimmed by 3 bases and J by 6 bases, leaving 18 bases between them. CDR1 and CDR2 (germline): LNHDA, SQIVND (reference sequence). CDR3 length equals 15 residues.

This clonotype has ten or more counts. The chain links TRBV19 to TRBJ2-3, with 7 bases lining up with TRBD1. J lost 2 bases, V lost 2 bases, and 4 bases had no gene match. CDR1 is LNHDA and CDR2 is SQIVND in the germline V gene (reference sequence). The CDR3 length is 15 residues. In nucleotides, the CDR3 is TGTGCCAGTAGTATACCGGGACAGACCACAGATACGCAGTATTTT. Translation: CASSIPGQTTDTQYF.

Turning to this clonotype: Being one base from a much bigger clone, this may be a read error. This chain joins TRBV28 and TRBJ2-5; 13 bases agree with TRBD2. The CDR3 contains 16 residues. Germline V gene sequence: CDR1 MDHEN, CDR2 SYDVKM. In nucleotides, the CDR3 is TGTGCCAGCAGTACTGGACTAGCGGGAGACCAAGAGACCCAGCACTTC. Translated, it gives CASSTGLAGDQETQHF.

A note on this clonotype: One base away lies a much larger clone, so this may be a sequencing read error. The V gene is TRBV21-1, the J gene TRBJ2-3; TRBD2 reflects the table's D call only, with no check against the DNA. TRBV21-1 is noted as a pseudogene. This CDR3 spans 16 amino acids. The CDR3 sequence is CASSKKPTSRVDTQYF. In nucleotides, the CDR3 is TGTGCCAGCAGCAAAAAACCTACCTCGAGGGTAGATACGCAGTATTTT.

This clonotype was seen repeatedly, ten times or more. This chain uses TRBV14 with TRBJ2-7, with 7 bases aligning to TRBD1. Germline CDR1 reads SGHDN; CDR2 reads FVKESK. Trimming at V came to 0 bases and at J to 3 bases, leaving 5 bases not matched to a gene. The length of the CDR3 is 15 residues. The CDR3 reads CASSQDETGYYEQYF. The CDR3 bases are TGTGCCAGCAGCCAAGATGAGACAGGGTACTACGAGCAGTACTTC.

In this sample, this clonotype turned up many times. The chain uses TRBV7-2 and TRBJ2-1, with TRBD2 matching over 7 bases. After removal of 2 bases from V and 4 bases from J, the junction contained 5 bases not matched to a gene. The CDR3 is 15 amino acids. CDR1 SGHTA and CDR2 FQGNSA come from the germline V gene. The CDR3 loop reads CASSLLAGPYNEQFF. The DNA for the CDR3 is TGTGCCAGCAGCTTATTAGCGGGCCCATACAATGAGCAGTTCTTC.

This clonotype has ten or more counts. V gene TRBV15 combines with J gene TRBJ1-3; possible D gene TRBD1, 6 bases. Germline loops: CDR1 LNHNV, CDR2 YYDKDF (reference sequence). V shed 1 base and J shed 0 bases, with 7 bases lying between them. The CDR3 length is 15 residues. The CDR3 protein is CATSRGTDSGNTIYF. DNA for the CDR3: TGTGCCACCAGCAGAGGGACAGACTCTGGAAACACCATATATTTT. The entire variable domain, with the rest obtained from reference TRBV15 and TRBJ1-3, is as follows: DAMVIQNPRYQVTQFGKPVTLSCSQTLNHNVMYWYQQKSSQAPKLLFHYYDKDFNNEADTPDNFQSRRPNTSFCFLDIRSPGLGDTAMYLCATSRGTDSGNTIYFGEGSWLTVV.

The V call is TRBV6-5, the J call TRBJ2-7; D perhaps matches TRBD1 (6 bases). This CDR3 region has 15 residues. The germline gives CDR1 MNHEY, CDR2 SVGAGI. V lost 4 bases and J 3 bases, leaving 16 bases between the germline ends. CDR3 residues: CASSFSHQGSYEQYF. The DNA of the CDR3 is TGTGCCAGCAGTTTCTCACATCAGGGGAGCTACGAGCAGTACTTC.

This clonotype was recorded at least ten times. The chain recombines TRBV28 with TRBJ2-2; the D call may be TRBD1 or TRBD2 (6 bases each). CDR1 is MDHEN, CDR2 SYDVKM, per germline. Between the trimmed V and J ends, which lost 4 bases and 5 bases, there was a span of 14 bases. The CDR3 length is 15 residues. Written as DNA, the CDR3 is TGTGCCAGCAGTTATCGGGGGCTACGGACCGGGGAGCTGTTTTTT. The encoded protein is CASSYRGLRTGELFF.

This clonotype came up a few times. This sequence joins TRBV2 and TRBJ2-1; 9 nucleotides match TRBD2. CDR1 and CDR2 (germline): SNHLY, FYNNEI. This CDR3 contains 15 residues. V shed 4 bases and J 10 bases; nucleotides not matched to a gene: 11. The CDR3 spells CASSGLMGLAEEQFF. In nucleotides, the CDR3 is TGTGCCAGCAGTGGCCTAATGGGACTAGCCGAAGAGCAGTTCTTC.

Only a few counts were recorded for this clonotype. The CDR3 sequence is CASSMGAGELFF. In nucleotides, the CDR3 is TGTGCCAGTAGTATGGGGGCCGGGGAGCTGTTTTTT. J is TRBJ2-2 and V is TRBV19; D may match TRBD1 or TRBD2 (5 bases each). The CDR3 contains 12 residues. Trimming stripped 3 bases from V and 6 bases from J, with 5 bases between. The germline V gene encodes CDR1 LNHDA and CDR2 SQIVND (reference sequence).

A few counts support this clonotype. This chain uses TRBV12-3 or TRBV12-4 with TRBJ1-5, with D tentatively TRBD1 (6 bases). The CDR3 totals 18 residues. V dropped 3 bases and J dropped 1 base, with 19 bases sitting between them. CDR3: CASSLGGAGGSSNQPQHF. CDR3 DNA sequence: TGTGCCAGCAGTTTGGGGGGGGCGGGCGGGAGCAGCAATCAGCCCCAGCATTTT.

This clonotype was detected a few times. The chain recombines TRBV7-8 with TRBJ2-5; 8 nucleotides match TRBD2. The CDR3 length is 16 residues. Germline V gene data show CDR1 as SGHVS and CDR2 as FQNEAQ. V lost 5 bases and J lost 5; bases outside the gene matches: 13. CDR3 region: CASSDRGGLLRETQYF. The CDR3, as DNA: TGTGCCAGCAGCGACCGGGGGGGCCTCCTTCGCGAGACCCAGTACTTC. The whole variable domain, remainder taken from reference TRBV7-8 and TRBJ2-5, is GAGVSQSPRYKVAKRGQDVALRCDPISGHVSLFWYQQALGQGPEFLTYFQNEAQLDKSGLPSDRFFAERPEGSVSTLKIQRTQQEDSAVYLCASSDRGGLLRETQYFGPGTRLLVL.

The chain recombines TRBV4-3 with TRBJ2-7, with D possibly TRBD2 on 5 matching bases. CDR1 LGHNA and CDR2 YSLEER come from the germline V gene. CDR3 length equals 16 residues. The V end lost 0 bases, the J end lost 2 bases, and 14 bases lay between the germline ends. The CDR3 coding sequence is TGCGCCAGCAGCCAAGAGTTCGGGGTGAGTGCCTACGAGCAGTACTTC. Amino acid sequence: CASSQEFGVSAYEQYF.

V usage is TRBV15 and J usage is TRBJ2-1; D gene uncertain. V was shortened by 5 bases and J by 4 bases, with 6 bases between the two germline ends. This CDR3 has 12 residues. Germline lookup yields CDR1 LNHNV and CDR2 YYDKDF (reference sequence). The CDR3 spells CATSGFYNEQFF. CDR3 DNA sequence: TGTGCCACCAGCGGGTTTTACAATGAGCAGTTCTTC.